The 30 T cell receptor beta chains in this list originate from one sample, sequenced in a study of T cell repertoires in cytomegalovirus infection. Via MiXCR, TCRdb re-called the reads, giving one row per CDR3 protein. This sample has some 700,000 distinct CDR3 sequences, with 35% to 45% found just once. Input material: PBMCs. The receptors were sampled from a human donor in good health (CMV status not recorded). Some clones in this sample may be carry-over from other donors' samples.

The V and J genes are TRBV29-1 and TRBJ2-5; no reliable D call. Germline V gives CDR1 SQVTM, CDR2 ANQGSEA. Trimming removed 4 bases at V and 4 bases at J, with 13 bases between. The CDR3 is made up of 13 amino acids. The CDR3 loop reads CSVGARSGETQYF. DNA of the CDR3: TGCAGCGTTGGAGCGAGGTCAGGAGAGACCCAGTACTTC.

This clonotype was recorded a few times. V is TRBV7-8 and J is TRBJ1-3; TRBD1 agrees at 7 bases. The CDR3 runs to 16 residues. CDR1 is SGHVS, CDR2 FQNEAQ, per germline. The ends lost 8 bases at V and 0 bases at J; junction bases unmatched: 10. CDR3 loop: CASARGDRHSGNTIYF. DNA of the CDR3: TGTGCCAGCGCTAGGGGGGACAGACACTCTGGAAACACCATATATTTT.

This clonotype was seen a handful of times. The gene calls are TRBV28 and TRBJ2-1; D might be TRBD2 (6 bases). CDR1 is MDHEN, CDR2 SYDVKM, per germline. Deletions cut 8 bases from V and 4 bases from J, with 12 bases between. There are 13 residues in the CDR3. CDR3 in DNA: TGTGCCAGCGAGGCGGGAAGGTACAATGAGCAGTTCTTC. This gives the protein CASEAGRYNEQFF.

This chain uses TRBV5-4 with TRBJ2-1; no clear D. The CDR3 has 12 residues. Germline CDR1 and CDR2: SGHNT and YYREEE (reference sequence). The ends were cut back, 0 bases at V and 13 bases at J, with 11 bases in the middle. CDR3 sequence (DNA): TGTGCCAGCAGCTTGGACTCTCTACCCCAGTTCTTC. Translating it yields CASSLDSLPQFF.

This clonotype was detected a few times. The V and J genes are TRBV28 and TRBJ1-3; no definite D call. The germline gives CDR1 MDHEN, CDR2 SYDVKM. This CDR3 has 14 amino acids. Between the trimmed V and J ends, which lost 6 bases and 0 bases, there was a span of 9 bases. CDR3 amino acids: CASRTAPSGNTIYF. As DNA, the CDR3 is TGTGCCAGCAGGACCGCTCCCTCTGGAAACACCATATATTTT.

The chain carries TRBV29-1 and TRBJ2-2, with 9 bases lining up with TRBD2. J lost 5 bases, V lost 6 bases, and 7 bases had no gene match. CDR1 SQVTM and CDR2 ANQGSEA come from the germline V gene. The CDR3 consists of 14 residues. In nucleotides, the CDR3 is TGCAGCGTGACGATAGCGGGAGTAACCGGGGAGCTGTTTTTT. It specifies CSVTIAGVTGELFF.

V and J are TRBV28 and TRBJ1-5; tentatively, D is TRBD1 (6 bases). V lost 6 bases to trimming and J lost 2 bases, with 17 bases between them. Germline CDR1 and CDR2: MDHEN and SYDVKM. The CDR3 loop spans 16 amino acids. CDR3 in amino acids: CASRPLRDRCNQPQHF. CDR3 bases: TGTGCCAGCAGACCTCTCCGAGACAGGTGCAATCAGCCCCAGCATTTT.

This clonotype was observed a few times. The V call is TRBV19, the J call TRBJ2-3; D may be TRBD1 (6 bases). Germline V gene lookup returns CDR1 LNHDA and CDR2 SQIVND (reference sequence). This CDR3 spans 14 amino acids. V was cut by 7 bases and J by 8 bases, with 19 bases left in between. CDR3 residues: CASTADSAFRTQYF. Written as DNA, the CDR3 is TGTGCCAGTACCGCGGACAGTGCGTTTCGTACGCAGTATTTT.

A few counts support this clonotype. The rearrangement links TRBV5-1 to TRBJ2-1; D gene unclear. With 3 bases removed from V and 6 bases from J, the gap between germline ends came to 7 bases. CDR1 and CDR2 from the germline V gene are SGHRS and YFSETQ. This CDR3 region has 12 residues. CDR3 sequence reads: CASSSLGNEQFF. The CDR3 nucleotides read TGCGCCAGCAGCTCCCTCGGCAATGAGCAGTTCTTC.

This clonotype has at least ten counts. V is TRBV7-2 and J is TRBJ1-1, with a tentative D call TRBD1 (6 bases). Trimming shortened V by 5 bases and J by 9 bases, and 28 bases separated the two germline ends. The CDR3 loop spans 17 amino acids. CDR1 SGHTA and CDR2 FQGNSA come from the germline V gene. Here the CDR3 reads CASSQEVGTRTLKKAFF. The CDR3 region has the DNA TGTGCCAGCAGCCAAGAGGTGGGGACACGAACCCTGAAAAAAGCTTTCTTT. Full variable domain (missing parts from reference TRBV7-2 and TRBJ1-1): GAGVSQSPSNKVTEKGKDVELRCDPISGHTALYWYRQSLGQGLEFLIYFQGNSAPDKSGLPSDRFSAERTGGSVSTLTIQRTQQEDSAVYLCASSQEVGTRTLKKAFFGQGTRLTVV.

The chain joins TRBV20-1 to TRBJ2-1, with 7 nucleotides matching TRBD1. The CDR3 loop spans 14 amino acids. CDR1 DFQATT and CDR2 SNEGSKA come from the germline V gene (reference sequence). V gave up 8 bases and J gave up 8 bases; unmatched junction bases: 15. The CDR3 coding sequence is TGCAGTTTAACTTGGAACAGGGGATGGGATGAGCAGTTCTTC. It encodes CSLTWNRGWDEQFF.

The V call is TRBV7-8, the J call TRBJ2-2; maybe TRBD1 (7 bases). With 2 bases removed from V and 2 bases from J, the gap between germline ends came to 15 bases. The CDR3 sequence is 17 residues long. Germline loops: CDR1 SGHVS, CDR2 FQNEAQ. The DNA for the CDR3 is TGTGCCAGCAGCTTAAAGAGACAGGGACTCAACACCGGGGAGCTGTTTTTT. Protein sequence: CASSLKRQGLNTGELFF.

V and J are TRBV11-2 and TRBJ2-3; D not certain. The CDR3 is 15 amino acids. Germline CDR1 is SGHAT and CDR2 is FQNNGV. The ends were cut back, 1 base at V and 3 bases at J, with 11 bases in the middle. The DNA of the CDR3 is TGTGCCAGCAGCTTAGCTGGGGTTGATACAGATACGCAGTATTTT. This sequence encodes CASSLAGVDTDTQYF. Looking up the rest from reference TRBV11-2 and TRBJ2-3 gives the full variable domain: EAGVAQSPRYKIIEKRQSVAFWCNPISGHATLYWYQQILGQGPKLLIQFQNNGVVDDSQLPKDRFSAERLKGVDSTLKIQPAKLEDSAVYLCASSLAGVDTDTQYFGPGTRLTVL.

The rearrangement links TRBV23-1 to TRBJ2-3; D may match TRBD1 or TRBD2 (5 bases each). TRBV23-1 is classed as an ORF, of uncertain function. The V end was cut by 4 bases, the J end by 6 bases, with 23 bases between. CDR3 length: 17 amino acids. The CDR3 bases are TGCGCCAGCAGTCCCCCGGGGCCGGTTGGAGAGGAGGATACGCAGTATTTT. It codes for CASSPPGPVGEEDTQYF.

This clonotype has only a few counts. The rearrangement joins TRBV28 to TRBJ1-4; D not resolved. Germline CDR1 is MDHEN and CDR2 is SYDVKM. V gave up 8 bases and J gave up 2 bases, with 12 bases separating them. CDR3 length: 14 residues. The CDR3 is CASRVGGTNEKLFF. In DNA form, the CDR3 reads TGTGCCAGCCGAGTGGGTGGCACTAATGAAAAACTGTTTTTT.

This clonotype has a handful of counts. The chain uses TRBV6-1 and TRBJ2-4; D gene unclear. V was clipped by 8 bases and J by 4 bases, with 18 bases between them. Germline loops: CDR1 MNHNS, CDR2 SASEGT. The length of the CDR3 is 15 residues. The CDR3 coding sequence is TGTGCCAGCTCAGGAGCTCCTTCCTCTAAAAACATTCAGTACTTC. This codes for CASSGAPSSKNIQYF.

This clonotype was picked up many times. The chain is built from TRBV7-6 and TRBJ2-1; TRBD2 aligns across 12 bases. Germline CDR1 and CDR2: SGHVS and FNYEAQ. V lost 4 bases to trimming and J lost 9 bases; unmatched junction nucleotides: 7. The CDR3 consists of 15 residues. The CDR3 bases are TGTGCCAGCAGCTCGACTAGCGGGAGCCGTCCTGAGCAGTTCTTC. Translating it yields CASSSTSGSRPEQFF.

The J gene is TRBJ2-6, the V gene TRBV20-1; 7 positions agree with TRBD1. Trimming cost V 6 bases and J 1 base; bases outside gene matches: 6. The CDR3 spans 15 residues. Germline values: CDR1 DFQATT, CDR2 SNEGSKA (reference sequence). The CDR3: CSAQGQKSGANVLTF. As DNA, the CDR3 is TGCAGTGCCCAGGGACAGAAGTCTGGGGCCAACGTCCTGACTTTC.

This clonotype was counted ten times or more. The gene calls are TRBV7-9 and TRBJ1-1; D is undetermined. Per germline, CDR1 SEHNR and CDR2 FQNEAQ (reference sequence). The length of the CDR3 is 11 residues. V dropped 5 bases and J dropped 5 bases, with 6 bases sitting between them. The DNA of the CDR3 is TGTGCCAGCAGCCCCGGGACTGAAGCTTTCTTT. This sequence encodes CASSPGTEAFF.

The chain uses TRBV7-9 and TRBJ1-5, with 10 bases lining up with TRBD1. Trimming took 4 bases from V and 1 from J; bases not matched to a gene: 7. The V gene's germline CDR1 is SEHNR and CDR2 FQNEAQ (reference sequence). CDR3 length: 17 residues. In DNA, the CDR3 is TGTGCCAGCAGCTCGACAGGGGGCGCTTCCAGCAATCAGCCCCAGCATTTT. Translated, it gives CASSSTGGASSNQPQHF.

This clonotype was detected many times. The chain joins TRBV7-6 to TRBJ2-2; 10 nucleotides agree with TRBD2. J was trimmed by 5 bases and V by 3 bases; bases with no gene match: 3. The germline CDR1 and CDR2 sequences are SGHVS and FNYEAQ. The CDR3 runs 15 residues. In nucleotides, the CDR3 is TGTGCCAGCAGCTTGCCTAGCGGGAGTACCGGGGAGCTGTTTTTT. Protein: CASSLPSGSTGELFF. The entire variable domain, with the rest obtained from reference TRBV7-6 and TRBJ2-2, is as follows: GAGVSQSPRYKVTKRGQDVALRCDPISGHVSLYWYRQALGQGPEFLTYFNYEAQQDKSGLPNDRFSAERPEGSISTLTIQRTEQRDSAMYRCASSLPSGSTGELFFGEGSRLTVL.

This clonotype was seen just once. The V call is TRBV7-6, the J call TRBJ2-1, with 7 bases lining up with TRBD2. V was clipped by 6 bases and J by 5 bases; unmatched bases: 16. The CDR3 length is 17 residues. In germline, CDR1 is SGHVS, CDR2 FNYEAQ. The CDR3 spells CASRGGVAGEVHNEQFF. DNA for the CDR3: TGTGCCAGCAGGGGCGGGGTGGCGGGAGAGGTCCACAATGAGCAGTTCTTC.

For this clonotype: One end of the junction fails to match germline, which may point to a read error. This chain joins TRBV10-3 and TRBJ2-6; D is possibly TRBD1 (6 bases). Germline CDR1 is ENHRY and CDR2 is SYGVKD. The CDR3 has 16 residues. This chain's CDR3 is CAISESGGSGSNVLTF. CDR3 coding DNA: TGTGCCATCAGTGAGTCAGGGGGTTCTGGGTCCAACGTCCTGACTTTC.

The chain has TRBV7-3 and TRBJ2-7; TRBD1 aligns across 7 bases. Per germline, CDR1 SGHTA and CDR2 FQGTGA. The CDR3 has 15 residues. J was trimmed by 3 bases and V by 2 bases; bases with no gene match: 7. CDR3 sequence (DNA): TGTGCCAGCAGCTTATCCGGGACAGAATACTACGAGCAGTACTTC. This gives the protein CASSLSGTEYYEQYF.

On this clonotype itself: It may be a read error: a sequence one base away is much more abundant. CDR3 region: CASSPQGAQNGAEQYF. In DNA, the CDR3 is TGTGCCAGCAGCCCACAGGGGGCGCAGAATGGGGCCGAGCAGTACTTC. The genes are TRBV7-8 and TRBJ2-7; 9 positions match TRBD1. CDR3 length: 16 amino acids. Losses at the gene ends were 5 bases for V and 6 bases for J; bases not matched to a gene: 14. CDR1 is SGHVS, CDR2 FQNEAQ, per germline.

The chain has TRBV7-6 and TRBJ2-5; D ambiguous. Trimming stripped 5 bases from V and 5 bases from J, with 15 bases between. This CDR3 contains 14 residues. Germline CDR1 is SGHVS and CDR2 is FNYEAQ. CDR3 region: CASSVIKDGETQYF. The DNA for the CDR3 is TGTGCCAGCAGCGTAATTAAGGACGGGGAGACCCAGTACTTC.

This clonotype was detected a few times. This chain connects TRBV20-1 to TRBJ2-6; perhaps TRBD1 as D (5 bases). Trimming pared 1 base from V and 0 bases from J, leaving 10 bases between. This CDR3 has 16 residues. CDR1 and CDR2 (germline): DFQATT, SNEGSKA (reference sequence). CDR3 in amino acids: CSARAQGSSGANVLTF. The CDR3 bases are TGCAGTGCTAGAGCCCAGGGATCCTCTGGGGCCAACGTCCTGACTTTC.

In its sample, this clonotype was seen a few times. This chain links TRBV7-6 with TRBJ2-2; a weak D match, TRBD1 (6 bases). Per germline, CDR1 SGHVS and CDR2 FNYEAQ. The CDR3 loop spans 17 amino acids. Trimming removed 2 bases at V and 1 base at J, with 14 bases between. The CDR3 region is CASSLIHGRGNTGELFF. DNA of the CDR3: TGTGCCAGCAGCTTAATACACGGCAGGGGGAACACCGGGGAGCTGTTTTTT.

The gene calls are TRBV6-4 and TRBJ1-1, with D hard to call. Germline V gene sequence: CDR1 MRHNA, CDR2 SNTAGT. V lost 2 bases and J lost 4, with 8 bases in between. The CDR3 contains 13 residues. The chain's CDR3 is CASSDRTGTEAFF. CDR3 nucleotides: TGTGCCAGCAGTGACAGAACGGGCACTGAAGCTTTCTTT.

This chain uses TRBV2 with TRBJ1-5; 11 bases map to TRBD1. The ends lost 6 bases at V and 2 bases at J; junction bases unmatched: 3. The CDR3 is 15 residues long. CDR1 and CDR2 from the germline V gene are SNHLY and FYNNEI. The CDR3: CASRGTGGRNQPQHF. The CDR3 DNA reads TGTGCCAGCAGGGGGACAGGGGGTCGCAATCAGCCCCAGCATTTT.